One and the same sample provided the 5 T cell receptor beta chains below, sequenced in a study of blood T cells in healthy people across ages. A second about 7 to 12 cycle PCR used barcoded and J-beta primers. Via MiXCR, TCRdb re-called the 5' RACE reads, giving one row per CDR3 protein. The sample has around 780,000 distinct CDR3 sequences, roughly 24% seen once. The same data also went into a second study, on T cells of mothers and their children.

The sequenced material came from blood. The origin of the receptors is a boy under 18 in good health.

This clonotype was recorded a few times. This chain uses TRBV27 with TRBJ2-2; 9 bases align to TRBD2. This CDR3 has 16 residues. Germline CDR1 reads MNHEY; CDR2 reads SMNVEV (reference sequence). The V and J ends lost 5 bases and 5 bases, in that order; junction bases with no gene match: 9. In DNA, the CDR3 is TGTGCCAGCAGTCCAGTTCGAGCGGGGGGAACCGGGGAGCTGTTTTTT. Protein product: CASSPVRAGGTGELFF.

CDR3 DNA sequence: TGTGCCAGCAGTGAAGAACCCCTGGCGGGAGCCGACAATGAGCAGTTCTTC. It is translated as CASSEEPLAGADNEQFF. The chain is built from TRBV6-1 and TRBJ2-1; TRBD2 agrees at 7 bases. Germline-derived CDR1 and CDR2 are MNHNS and SASEGT. Trimming removed 1 base from V and 5 bases from J; junction bases left unmatched: 11. The CDR3 loop spans 17 amino acids.

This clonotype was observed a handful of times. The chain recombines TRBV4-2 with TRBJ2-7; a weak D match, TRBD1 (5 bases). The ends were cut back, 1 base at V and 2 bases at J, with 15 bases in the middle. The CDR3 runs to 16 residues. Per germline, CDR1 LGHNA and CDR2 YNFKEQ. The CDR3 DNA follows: TGTGCCAGCAGCCAAGTAGTTAGGGGAAAGGCCTACGAGCAGTACTTC. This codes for CASSQVVRGKAYEQYF.

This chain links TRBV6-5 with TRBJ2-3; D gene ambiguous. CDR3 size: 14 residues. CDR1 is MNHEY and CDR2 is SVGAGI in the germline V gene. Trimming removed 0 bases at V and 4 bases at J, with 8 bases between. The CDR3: CASSYSKASDTQYF. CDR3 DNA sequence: TGTGCCAGCAGTTACTCGAAGGCTTCAGATACGCAGTATTTT.

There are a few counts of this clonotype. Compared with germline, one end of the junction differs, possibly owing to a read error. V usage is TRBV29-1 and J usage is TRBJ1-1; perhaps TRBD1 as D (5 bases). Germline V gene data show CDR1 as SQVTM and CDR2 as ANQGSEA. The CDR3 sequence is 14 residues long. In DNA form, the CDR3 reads TGCAGCCTTGAAAGAGGAGGGGTGAACACTGAAGCTTTCTTT. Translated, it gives CSLERGGVNTEAFF.